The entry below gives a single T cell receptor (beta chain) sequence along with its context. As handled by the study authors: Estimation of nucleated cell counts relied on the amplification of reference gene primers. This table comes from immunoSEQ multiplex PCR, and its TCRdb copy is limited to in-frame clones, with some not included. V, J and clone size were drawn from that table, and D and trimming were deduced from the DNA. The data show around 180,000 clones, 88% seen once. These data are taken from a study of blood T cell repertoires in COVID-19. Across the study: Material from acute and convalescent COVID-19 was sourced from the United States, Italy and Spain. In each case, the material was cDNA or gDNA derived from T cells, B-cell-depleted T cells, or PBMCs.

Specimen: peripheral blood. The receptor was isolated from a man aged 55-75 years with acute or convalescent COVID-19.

CDR3: CAISAGPNTEAFF. CDR3 DNA sequence: TGTGCCATCAGTGCAGGGCCGAACACTGAAGCTTTCTTT. The chain carries TRBV10-3 and TRBJ1-1, with D possibly TRBD1 on 5 matching bases. In germline, CDR1 is ENHRY, CDR2 SYGVKD. This CDR3 comprises 13 residues. With 4 bases removed from V and 1 base from J, the gap between germline ends came to 7 bases.